Listed here are 22 T cell receptor beta chains from one sample, sequenced in a study of T cell repertoires in cytomegalovirus infection (dated by TCRdb to between 2018 and 2021). No antigen has been identified for these receptors. The listed sequencing device is Illumina HiSeq 1500. TCRdb ran its own pipeline on the public reads, namely fastp trimming at Q25 and MiXCR clone calling, and kept in-frame beta chains. Here each entry gathers all rows of one CDR3 protein and keeps the most common genes and DNA. Here the sample has some 920,000 distinct CDR3 sequences; approximately 30% occur a single time. Around 15% of the sample is taken by the ten largest. The treatment or condition label here, explained by the study, means: in vitro stimulation with specific CMV peptide epitopes to enrich CMV-specific T cells. The sequencing used cultured CD8+ T cells from PBMCs, collected from culture after CMV antigen stimulation. These receptors all come from a human donor in good health (CMV status not recorded). Some clones in this sample may be carry-over from other donors' samples.

There are a few counts of this clonotype. This chain connects TRBV7-9 to TRBJ2-7; 10 bases agree with TRBD1. The germline gives CDR1 SEHNR, CDR2 FQNEAQ (reference sequence). V was pared by 2 bases and J by 0 bases, with 4 bases of the junction left unmatched. This CDR3 comprises 16 residues. In DNA form, the CDR3 reads TGTGCCAGCAGCTTAATAGGGACAGGGGCCTCCTACGAGCAGTACTTC. It codes for CASSLIGTGASYEQYF.

This sequence joins TRBV20-1 and TRBJ1-5; possible D gene TRBD1, 6 bases. V lost 3 bases and J 2 bases, leaving 17 bases between the germline ends. The CDR3 is made up of 16 amino acids. Germline V gene lookup returns CDR1 DFQATT and CDR2 SNEGSKA (reference sequence). Written as DNA, the CDR3 is TGCAGTGCTAGGGGCCTCCGGGACATGGGCAATCAGCCCCAGCATTTT. Translating gives CSARGLRDMGNQPQHF.

This chain uses TRBV25-1 with TRBJ2-3; 7 bases agree with TRBD1. Germline-derived CDR1 and CDR2 are MGHDK and SYGVNS. The CDR3 consists of 15 residues. V lost 3 bases, J lost 3 bases, and 6 bases stayed unmatched. The CDR3 protein is CASSDPGQATDTQYF. The CDR3, as DNA: TGTGCCAGCAGTGATCCCGGACAGGCGACAGATACGCAGTATTTT.

As for this clonotype: Since a much larger clone is just one base distant, this may be a read error. This chain joins TRBV7-6 and TRBJ2-2, with D possibly called TRBD1 or TRBD2 (6 bases each). Germline CDR1 reads SGHVS; CDR2 reads FNYEAQ. The CDR3 is 16 residues long. The CDR3 region has the DNA TGTACCAGCAGCCCCGGGGGCCAGGGGAACACCGGGGAGCTGTTTTTT. Protein: CTSSPGGQGNTGELFF.

This chain uses TRBV7-8 with TRBJ2-7, with D possibly matching TRBD2 (6 bases). The V and J ends lost 4 bases and 7 bases respectively, with 11 bases between them. In germline, CDR1 is SGHVS, CDR2 FQNEAQ. This CDR3 has 12 amino acids. The CDR3 sequence: CASSSGGQEQYF. CDR3 sequence (DNA): TGTGCCAGCAGCTCCGGGGGTCAGGAGCAGTACTTC.

The rearrangement uses TRBV27 and TRBJ2-3; no clear D gene. CDR1 is MNHEY and CDR2 is SMNVEV in the germline V gene (reference sequence). The V gene lost 8 bases and the J gene lost 2 bases, with 5 bases spanning the gap. CDR3 size: 11 residues. The CDR3, as DNA: TGTGCCAGCTGGAACACAGATACGCAGTATTTT. This translates into CASWNTDTQYF.

The chain is built from TRBV15 and TRBJ1-5; possible D gene TRBD1, 5 bases. This CDR3 region has 14 residues. Germline V gene data show CDR1 as LNHNV and CDR2 as YYDKDF (reference sequence). Between the trimmed V and J ends, which lost 3 bases and 4 bases, there was a span of 10 bases. The CDR3 loop reads CATSRGPLNQPQHF. DNA of the CDR3: TGTGCCACCAGCAGGGGACCGTTAAATCAGCCCCAGCATTTT.

The rearrangement joins TRBV27 to TRBJ2-5; D remains unclear. With 5 bases removed from V and 5 bases from J, the gap between germline ends came to 12 bases. The CDR3 has 13 amino acids. Germline CDR1 reads MNHEY; CDR2 reads SMNVEV (reference sequence). CDR3 sequence: CASSHDPPETQYF. The CDR3 coding sequence is TGTGCCAGCAGTCATGATCCGCCGGAGACCCAGTACTTC.

The chain couples TRBV6-6 to TRBJ2-7; TRBD2 matches at 8 bases. The CDR3 length is 17 residues. From germline, CDR1 is MNHNY and CDR2 SVGAGI (reference sequence). The ends lost 5 bases at V and 2 bases at J; junction bases unmatched: 14. The DNA of the CDR3 is TGTGCCAGCAGTGCTGACCTATTTAGCGGGGCACCCTACGAGCAGTACTTC. Encoded protein: CASSADLFSGAPYEQYF.

This chain joins TRBV2 and TRBJ2-7; 8 positions agree with TRBD1. The germline CDR1 and CDR2 sequences are SNHLY and FYNNEI. V dropped 8 bases and J dropped 7; count of bases not matched to a gene: 10. This CDR3 has 13 amino acids. The DNA for the CDR3 is TGTGCCAGCCTCCCGGACAGGGCCTGGGAGCAGTACTTC. Translated: CASLPDRAWEQYF.

In its sample, this clonotype was seen a few times. V gene TRBV11-2 combines with J gene TRBJ2-2; 8 nucleotides line up with TRBD2. The CDR3 has 18 residues. Germline lookup yields CDR1 SGHAT and CDR2 FQNNGV. The V segment lost 0 bases and the J segment 5 bases; nucleotides outside the gene matches: 11. CDR3 sequence reads: CASSLDFYRGGWTGELFF. The CDR3 bases are TGTGCCAGCAGCTTAGATTTTTATCGGGGGGGCTGGACCGGGGAGCTGTTTTTT.

This CDR3 reads CASSCGGSMNTEAFF. CDR3 sequence (DNA): TGTGCCAGCAGTTGCGGCGGGTCCATGAACACTGAAGCTTTCTTT. This chain connects TRBV6-5 to TRBJ1-1; D gene ambiguous. This CDR3 spans 15 amino acids. The V and J ends lost 4 bases and 0 bases respectively, with 12 bases between them. Germline lookup yields CDR1 MNHEY and CDR2 SVGAGI.

A remark on this clonotype: This may stem from a read error, because a much larger clone lies one nucleotide away. V and J are TRBV7-6 and TRBJ2-3; no firm D call. The V and J ends lost 0 bases and 4 bases respectively, with 14 bases between them. The CDR3 is made up of 16 amino acids. Germline CDR1 SGHVS, CDR2 FNYEAQ. The CDR3 spells CASSLAPAGDADTQYF. CDR3 DNA sequence: TGTGCCAGCAGCTTAGCGCCAGCTGGTGACGCAGATACGCAGTATTTT.

This clonotype was seen a handful of times. This chain connects TRBV7-9 to TRBJ2-5; no reliable D call. Per the germline V gene, CDR1 is SEHNR and CDR2 is FQNEAQ (reference sequence). This CDR3 is built from 15 residues. Trimming stripped 8 bases from V and 0 bases from J, with 16 bases between. CDR3 bases: TGTGCCAGCGTTAGTCTTTCTCAGTACCAAGAGACCCAGTACTTC. Amino acid sequence: CASVSLSQYQETQYF.

This clonotype was seen a few times. The V gene is TRBV7-9, the J gene TRBJ1-1; D is ambiguous. The CDR3 is made up of 15 amino acids. The V and J ends lost 5 bases and 6 bases respectively, with 19 bases between them. Per the germline V gene, CDR1 is SEHNR and CDR2 is FQNEAQ (reference sequence). The chain's CDR3 is CASSPQTPRGPEAFF. CDR3 nucleotide sequence: TGTGCCAGCAGCCCACAGACCCCTCGGGGTCCTGAAGCTTTCTTT.

The chain joins TRBV12-3 or TRBV12-4 to TRBJ2-7, with D possibly matching TRBD1 (6 bases). Deletions cut 2 bases from V and 6 bases from J, with 14 bases between. The CDR3 runs 14 residues. The CDR3 loop is CASSLNRVISEQYF. The CDR3 DNA reads TGTGCCAGCAGTTTAAACAGGGTCATCAGCGAGCAGTACTTC.

This clonotype was counted a single time. The genes are TRBV12-3 or TRBV12-4 and TRBJ2-3; 11 positions match TRBD2. The CDR3 length is 14 residues. The J segment lost 8 bases and the V segment lost 4 bases, leaving 5 bases of the junction unmatched. This CDR3 reads CASSYSGGEGTQYF. The CDR3 bases are TGTGCCAGCAGTTATAGCGGGGGGGAGGGTACGCAGTATTTT.

A word on this clonotype: This may stem from a read error, because a much larger clone lies one nucleotide away. The V gene is TRBV19, the J gene TRBJ1-1, with D perhaps matching TRBD1 (5 bases). Trimming pared 10 bases from V and 5 bases from J, leaving 20 bases between. From germline, CDR1 is LNHDA and CDR2 SQIVND (reference sequence). The CDR3 has 14 residues. CDR3 coding DNA: TGTGCCAATACCTTCAGGGTGGCAGTTACTGAAGCTTTCTTT. Translated, it gives CANTFRVAVTEAFF.

This clonotype has at least ten counts. The rearrangement uses TRBV4-1 and TRBJ1-2; no firm D call. Trimming stripped 8 bases from V and 5 bases from J, with 12 bases between. CDR3 length equals 12 residues. Germline CDR1 MGHRA, CDR2 YSYEKL. CDR3 region: CASFGRAYGYTF. In nucleotides, the CDR3 is TGCGCCAGCTTCGGGAGGGCATATGGCTACACCTTC.

This clonotype turned up a few times. The chain couples TRBV7-3 to TRBJ1-2; the D gene is possibly TRBD1 (5 bases). Germline lookup yields CDR1 SGHTA and CDR2 FQGTGA. The CDR3 has 16 residues. V gave up 0 bases and J gave up 4 bases, with 15 bases separating them. The DNA for the CDR3 is TGTGCCAGCAGCTTAACACCCCCCGGCGGGGGCTATGGCTACACCTTC. Its translation: CASSLTPPGGGYGYTF.

This clonotype has at least ten counts. The chain uses TRBV27 and TRBJ1-6; D unclear. Germline-derived CDR1 and CDR2 are MNHEY and SMNVEV (reference sequence). This CDR3 is 16 amino acids long. Trimming pared 5 bases from V and 8 bases from J, leaving 19 bases between. CDR3 sequence: CASSLRSRVWDSPLHF. The CDR3 DNA follows: TGTGCCAGCAGTCTCCGGAGTAGGGTATGGGATTCACCCCTCCACTTT.

In regard to this clonotype: This could be a read error, since a much larger clone is one nucleotide away. Given the absence of the conserved phenylalanine or tryptophan at the CDR3 end, a read error is likely. The chain employs TRBV19 and TRBJ2-1; no firm D call. The germline V and J ends were trimmed by 0 bases and 4 bases, with 7 bases remaining between them. The CDR3 totals 14 residues. Germline V CDR1 and CDR2: LNHDA, SQIVND (reference sequence). CDR3 protein: CASSIEDAYNEQFL. Written as DNA, the CDR3 is TGTGCCAGTAGTATAGAGGACGCATACAATGAGCAGTTCCTC.